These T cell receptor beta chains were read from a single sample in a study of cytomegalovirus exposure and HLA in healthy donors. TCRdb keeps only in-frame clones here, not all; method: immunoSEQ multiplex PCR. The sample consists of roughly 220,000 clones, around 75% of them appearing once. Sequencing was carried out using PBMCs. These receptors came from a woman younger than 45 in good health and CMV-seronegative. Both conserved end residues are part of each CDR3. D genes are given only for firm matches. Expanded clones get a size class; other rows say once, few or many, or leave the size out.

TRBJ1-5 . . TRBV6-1 CASSDLAGQSAQHF TGTGCCAGCAGTGATCTGGCAGGGCAATCAGCCCAGCATTTT
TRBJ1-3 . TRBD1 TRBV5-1 CASSLPGTGGNTIYF TGCGCCAGCAGCCTGCCCGGGACAGGGGGAAACACCATATATTTT
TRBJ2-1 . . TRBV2 CASELVTGVHEQFF TGTGCCAGCGAGTTGGTGACGGGGGTCCATGAGCAGTTCTTC
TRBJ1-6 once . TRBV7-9 CASSSQVQGVTLHF TGTGCCAGCAGCTCGCAGGTCCAGGGTGTGACCCTCCACTTT
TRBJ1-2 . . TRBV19 CASSIEATAWYGYTF TGTGCCAGTAGTATAGAAGCCACCGCCTGGTATGGCTACACCTTC
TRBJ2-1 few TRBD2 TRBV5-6 CASSWRLADQFF TGTGCCAGCAGCTGGCGACTAGCGGATCAGTTCTTC
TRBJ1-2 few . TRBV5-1 CASSLGQGGNYGYTF TGCGCCAGCAGCTTAGGCCAGGGAGGGAACTATGGCTACACCTTC
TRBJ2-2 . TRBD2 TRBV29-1 CSAGTSGGIMFF TGCAGCGCCGGGACCAGCGGGGGGATTATGTTTTTT
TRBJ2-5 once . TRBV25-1 CASSEWKTGNQETQYF TGTGCCAGCAGTGAATGGAAGACGGGTAACCAAGAGACCCAGTACTTC
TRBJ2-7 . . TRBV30 CAWSVTVYYEQYF TGTGCCTGGAGTGTAACGGTGTACTACGAGCAGTACTTC
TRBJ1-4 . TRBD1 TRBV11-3 CASSSGGAATNEKLFF TGTGCCAGCAGCTCAGGGGGCGCGGCAACTAATGAAAAACTGTTTTTT
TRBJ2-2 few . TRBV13 CASSLTGELFF TGTGCCAGCAGCTTAACTGGGGAGCTGTTTTTT
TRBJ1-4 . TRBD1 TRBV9 CASSWGQGDEKLFF TGTGCCAGCAGCTGGGGACAGGGGGATGAAAAACTGTTTTTT